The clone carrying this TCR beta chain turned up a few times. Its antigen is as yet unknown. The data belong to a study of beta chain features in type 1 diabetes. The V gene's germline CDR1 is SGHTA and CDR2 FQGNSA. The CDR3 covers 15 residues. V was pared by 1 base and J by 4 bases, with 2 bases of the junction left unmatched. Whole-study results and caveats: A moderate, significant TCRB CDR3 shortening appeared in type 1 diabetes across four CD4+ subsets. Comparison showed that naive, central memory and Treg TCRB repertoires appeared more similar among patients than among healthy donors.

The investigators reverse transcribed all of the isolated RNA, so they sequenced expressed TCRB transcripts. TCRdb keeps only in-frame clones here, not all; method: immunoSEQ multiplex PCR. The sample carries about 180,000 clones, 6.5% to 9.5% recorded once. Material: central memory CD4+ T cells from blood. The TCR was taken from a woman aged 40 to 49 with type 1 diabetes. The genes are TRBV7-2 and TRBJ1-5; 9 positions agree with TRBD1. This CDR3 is CASSLDGQGNQPQHF. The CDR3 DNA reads TGTGCCAGCAGCTTAGACGGACAGGGGAATCAGCCCCAGCATTTT.